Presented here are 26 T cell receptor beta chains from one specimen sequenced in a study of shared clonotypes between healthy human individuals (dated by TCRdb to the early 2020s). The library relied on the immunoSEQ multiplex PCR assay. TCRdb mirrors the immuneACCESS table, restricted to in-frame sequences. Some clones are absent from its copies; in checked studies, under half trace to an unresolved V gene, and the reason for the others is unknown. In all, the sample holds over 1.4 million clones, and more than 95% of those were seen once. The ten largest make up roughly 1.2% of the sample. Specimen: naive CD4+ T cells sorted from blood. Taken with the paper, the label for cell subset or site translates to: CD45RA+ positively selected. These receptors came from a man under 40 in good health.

The DNA of the CDR3 is TGTGCCATCAGTGATCTCGGGGGACTAGGCGGCTACAATGAGCAGTTCTTC. Amino acids: CAISDLGGLGGYNEQFF. This rearrangement joins TRBV10-3 to TRBJ2-1; 8 bases are a match to TRBD2. The CDR3 runs to 17 residues. Looked up from germline, CDR1 is ENHRY and CDR2 is SYGVKD. Losses at the gene ends were 3 bases for V and 3 bases for J; bases not matched to a gene: 10.

CDR3 DNA: TGCGCCAGCAGCTCGGGACTAGCGGGAGGGCCCATCTCCTACGAGCAGTACTTC. The encoded protein is CASSSGLAGGPISYEQYF. This chain connects TRBV5-1 to TRBJ2-7; 16 bases are shared with TRBD2. The CDR3 totals 18 residues. Germline trimming cut 3 bases from V and 0 bases from J; bases unmatched to any gene: 6. Germline V gene lookup returns CDR1 SGHRS and CDR2 YFSETQ.

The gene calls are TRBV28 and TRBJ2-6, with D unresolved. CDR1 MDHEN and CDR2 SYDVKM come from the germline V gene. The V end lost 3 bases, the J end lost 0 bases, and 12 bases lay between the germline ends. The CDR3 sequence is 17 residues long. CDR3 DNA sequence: TGTGCCAGCAGTTTTACTCGGATAAGCTCTGGGGCCAACGTCCTGACTTTC. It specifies CASSFTRISSGANVLTF.

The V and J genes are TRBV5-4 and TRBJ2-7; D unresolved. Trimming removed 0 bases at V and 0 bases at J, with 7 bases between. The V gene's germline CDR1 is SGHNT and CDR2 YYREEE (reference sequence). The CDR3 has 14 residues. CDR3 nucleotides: TGTGCCAGCAGCTTGGGACTGTTCTCCTACGAGCAGTACTTC. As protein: CASSLGLFSYEQYF.

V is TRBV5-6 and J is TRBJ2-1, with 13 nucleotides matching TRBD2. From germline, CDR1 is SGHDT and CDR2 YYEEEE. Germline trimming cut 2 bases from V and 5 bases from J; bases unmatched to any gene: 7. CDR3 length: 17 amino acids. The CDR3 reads CASSFRFGTSGNNEQFF. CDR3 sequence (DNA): TGTGCCAGCAGCTTTCGTTTCGGGACTAGCGGGAACAATGAGCAGTTCTTC.

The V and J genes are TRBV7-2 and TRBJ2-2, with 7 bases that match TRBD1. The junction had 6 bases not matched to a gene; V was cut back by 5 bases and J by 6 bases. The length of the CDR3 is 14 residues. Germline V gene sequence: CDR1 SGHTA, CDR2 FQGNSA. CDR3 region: CASSLGQVPGELFF. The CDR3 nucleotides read TGTGCCAGCAGCCTCGGACAGGTCCCCGGGGAGCTGTTTTTT.

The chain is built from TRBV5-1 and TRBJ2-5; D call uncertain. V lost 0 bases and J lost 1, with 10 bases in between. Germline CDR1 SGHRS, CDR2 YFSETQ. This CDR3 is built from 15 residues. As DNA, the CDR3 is TGCGCCAGCAGCTTGGAGAGACCTTCCCAAGAGACCCAGTACTTC. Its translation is CASSLERPSQETQYF.

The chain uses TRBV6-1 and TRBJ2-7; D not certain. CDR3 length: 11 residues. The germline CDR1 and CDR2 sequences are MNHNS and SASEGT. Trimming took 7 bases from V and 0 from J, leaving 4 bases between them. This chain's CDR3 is CASKGSYEQYF. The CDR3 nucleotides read TGTGCCAGCAAGGGCTCCTACGAGCAGTACTTC.

CDR3 region: CASRHGTSHADTQYF. CDR3 in DNA: TGTGCCAGCAGACACGGGACTAGCCACGCAGATACGCAGTATTTT. The chain links TRBV6-4 to TRBJ2-3, with TRBD2 identical over 9 bases. Germline CDR1 reads MRHNA; CDR2 reads SNTAGT. There are 15 residues in the CDR3. The V segment lost 6 bases and the J segment 4 bases; nucleotides outside the gene matches: 8.

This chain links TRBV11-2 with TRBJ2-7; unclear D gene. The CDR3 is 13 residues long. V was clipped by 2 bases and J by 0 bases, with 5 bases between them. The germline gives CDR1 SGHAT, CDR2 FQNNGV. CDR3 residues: CASSLPVSYEQYF. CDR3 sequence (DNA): TGTGCCAGCAGCTTACCAGTCTCCTACGAGCAGTACTTC.

In DNA, the CDR3 is TGTGCCAGCAGTGAGACTAGGTCGGCAGAGACCCAGTACTTC. Translating it yields CASSETRSAETQYF. The chain couples TRBV2 to TRBJ2-5, with D perhaps matching TRBD2 (6 bases). The CDR3 contains 14 residues. The germline V and J ends were trimmed by 3 bases and 4 bases, with 12 bases remaining between them. CDR1 and CDR2 (germline): SNHLY, FYNNEI.

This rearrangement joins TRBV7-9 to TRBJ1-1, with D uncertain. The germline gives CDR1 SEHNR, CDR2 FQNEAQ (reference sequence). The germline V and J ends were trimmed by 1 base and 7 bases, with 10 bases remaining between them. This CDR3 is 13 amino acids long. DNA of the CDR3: TGTGCCAGCAGCTTAGTCCCGACGAGTGAAGCTTTCTTT. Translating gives CASSLVPTSEAFF.

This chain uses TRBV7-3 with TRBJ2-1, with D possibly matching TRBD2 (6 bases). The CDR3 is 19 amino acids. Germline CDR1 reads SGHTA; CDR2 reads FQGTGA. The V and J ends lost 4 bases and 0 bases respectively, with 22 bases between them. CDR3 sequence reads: CASSYSNFYRGGSYNEQFF. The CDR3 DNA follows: TGTGCCAGCAGCTACTCGAACTTCTACCGGGGAGGCTCCTACAATGAGCAGTTCTTC.

The CDR3: CSVVNPGAKEQYF. The CDR3 DNA reads TGCAGCGTTGTAAATCCAGGGGCCAAGGAGCAGTACTTC. The V gene is TRBV29-1, the J gene TRBJ2-7; tentative D call: TRBD1 (6 bases). Trimming removed 4 bases from V and 7 bases from J, with 17 bases in between. From germline, CDR1 is SQVTM and CDR2 ANQGSEA. The CDR3 has 13 residues.

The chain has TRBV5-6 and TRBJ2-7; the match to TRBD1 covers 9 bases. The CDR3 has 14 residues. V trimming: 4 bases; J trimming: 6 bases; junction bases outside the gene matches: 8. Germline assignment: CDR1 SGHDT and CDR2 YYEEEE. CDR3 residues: CASSAPGQGIEQYF. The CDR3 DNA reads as TGTGCCAGCAGCGCCCCGGGACAGGGCATCGAGCAGTACTTC.

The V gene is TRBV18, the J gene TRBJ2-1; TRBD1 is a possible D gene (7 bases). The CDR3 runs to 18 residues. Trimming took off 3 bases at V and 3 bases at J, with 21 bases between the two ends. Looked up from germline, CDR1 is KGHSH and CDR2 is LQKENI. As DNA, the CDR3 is TGTGCCAGCTCACCGATCGAAGCAGGGGGGATCGGCTACAATGAGCAGTTCTTC. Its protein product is CASSPIEAGGIGYNEQFF.

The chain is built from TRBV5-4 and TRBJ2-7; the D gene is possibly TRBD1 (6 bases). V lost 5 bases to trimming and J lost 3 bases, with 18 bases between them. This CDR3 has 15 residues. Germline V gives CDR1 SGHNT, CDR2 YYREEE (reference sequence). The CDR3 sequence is CASSSAGTQVYEQYF. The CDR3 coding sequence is TGTGCCAGCAGTTCAGCCGGGACACAAGTCTACGAGCAGTACTTC.

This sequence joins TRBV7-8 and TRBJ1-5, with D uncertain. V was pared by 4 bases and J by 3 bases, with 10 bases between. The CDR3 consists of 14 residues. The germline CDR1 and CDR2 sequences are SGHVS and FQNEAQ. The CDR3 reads CASSSLSTNQPQHF. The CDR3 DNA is TGTGCCAGCAGCTCTCTATCGACCAATCAGCCCCAGCATTTT.

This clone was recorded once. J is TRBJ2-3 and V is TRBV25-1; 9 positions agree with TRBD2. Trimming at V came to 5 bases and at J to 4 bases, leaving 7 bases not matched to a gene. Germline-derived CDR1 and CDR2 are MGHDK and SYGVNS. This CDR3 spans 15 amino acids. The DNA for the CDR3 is TGTGCCAGCAGTTCTATAGCGGGAGTAGCAGATACGCAGTATTTT. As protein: CASSSIAGVADTQYF.

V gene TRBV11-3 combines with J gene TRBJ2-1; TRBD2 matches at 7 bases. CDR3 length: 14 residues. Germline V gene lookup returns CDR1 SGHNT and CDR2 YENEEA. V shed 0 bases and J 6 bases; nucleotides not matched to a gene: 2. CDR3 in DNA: TGTGCCAGCAGCTTAGAACTAGCGCGCAATGAGCAGTTCTTC. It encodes CASSLELARNEQFF.

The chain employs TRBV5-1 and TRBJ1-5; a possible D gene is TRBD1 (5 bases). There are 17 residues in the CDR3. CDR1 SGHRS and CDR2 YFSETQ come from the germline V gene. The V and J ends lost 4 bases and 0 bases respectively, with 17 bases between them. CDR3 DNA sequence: TGCGCCAGCAGCGTCCAACCCACGCAGGGTAGCAATCAGCCCCAGCATTTT. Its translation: CASSVQPTQGSNQPQHF.

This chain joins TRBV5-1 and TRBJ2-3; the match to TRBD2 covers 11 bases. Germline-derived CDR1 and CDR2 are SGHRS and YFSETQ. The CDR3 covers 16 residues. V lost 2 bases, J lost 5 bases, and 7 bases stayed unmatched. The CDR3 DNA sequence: TGCGCCAGCAGCTTAATAGGACTAGCGGGTTTAGATACGCAGTATTTT. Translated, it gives CASSLIGLAGLDTQYF.

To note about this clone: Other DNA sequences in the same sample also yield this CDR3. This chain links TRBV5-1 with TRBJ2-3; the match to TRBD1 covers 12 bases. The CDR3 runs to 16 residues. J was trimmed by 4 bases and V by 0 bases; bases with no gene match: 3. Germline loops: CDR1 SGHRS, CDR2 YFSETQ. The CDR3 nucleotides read TGCGCCAGCAGCTTGGGGGGACAGGGGGCCTCAGATACGCAGTATTTT. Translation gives CASSLGGQGASDTQYF.

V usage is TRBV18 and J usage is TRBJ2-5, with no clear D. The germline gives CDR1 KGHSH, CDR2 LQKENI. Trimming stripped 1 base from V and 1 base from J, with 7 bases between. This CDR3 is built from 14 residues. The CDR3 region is CASSPQQLQETQYF. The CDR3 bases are TGTGCCAGCTCACCACAACAGCTCCAAGAGACCCAGTACTTC.

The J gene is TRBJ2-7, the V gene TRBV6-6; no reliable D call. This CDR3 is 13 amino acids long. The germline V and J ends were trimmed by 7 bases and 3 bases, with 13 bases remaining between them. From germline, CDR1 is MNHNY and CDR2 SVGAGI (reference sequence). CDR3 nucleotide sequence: TGTGCCAGCACCCCGCGACTGTTCTACGAGCAGTACTTC. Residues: CASTPRLFYEQYF.

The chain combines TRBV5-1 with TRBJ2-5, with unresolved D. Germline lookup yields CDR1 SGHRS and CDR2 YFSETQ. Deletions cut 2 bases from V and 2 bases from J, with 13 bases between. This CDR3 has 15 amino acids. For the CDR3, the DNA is TGCGCCAGCAGCTTCGTGGCGGCCCGTCAAGAGACCCAGTACTTC. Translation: CASSFVAARQETQYF.